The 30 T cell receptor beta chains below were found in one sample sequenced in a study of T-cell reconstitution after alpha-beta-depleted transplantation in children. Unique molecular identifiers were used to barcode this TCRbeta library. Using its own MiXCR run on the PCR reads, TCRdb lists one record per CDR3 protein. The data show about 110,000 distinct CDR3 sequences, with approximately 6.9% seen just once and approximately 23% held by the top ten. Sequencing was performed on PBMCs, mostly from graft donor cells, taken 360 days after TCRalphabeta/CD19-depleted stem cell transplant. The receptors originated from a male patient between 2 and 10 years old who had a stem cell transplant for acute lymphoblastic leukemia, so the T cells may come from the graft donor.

The DNA of the CDR3 is TGTGCCATCAGTGAAGGACGGGGGTACAAACAAGAGACCCAGTACTTC. This sequence encodes CAISEGRGYKQETQYF. V is TRBV10-3 and J is TRBJ2-5, with a tentative D call TRBD2 (6 bases). V lost 3 bases to trimming and J lost 2 bases, with 16 bases between them. The CDR3 runs to 16 residues. Germline V gives CDR1 ENHRY, CDR2 SYGVKD.

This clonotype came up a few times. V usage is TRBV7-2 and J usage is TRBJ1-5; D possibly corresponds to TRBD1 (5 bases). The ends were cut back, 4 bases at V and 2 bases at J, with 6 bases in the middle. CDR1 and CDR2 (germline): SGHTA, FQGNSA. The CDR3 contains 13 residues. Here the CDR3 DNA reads TGTGCCAGCAGCTCGGGGGGCAATCAGCCCCAGCATTTT. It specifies CASSSGGNQPQHF.

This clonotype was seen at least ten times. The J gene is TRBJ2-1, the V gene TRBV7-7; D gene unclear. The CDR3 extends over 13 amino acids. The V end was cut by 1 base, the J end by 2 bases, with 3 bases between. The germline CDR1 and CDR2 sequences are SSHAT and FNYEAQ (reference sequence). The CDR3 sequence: CASSLDPYNEQFF. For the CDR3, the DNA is TGTGCCAGCAGCTTAGATCCCTACAATGAGCAGTTCTTC. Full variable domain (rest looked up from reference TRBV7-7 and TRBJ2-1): GAGVSQSPRYKVTKRGQDVTLRCDPISSHATLYWYQQALGQGPEFLTYFNYEAQPDKSGLPSDRFSAERPEGSISTLTIQRTEQRDSAMYRCASSLDPYNEQFFGPGTRLTVL.

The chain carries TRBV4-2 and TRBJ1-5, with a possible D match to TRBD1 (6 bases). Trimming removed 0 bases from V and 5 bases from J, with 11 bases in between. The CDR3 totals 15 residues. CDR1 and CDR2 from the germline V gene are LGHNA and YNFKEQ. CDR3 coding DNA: TGTGCCAGCAGCCAAGAGTGGACAGTCTATCAGCCCCAGCATTTT. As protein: CASSQEWTVYQPQHF.

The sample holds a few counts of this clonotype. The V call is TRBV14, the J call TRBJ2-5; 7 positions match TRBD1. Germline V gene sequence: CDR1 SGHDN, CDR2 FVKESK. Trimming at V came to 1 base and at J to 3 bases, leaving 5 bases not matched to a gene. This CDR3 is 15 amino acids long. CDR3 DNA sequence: TGTGCCAGCAGCCAAGTCCTGCAGGGGGAAGAGACCCAGTACTTC. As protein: CASSQVLQGEETQYF.

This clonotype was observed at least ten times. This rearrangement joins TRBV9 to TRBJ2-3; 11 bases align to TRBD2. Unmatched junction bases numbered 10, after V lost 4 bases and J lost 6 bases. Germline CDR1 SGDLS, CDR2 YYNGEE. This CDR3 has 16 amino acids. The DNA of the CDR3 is TGTGCCAGCAGCTCCCGACTAGCGGGGAGCTTCGATACGCAGTATTTT. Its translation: CASSSRLAGSFDTQYF.

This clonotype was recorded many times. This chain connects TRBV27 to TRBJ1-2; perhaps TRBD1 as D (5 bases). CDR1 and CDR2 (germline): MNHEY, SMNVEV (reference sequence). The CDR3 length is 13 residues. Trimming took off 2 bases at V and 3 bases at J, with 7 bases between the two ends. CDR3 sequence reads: CASSLQGDYGYTF. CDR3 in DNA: TGTGCCAGCAGTTTACAGGGCGACTATGGCTACACCTTC.

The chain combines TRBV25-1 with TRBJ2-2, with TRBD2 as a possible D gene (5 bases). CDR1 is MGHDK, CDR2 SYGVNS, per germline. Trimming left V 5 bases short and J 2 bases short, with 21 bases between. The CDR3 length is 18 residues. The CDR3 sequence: CASSPPHVLEPNTGELFF. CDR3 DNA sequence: TGTGCCAGCAGTCCCCCACATGTACTAGAACCTAACACCGGGGAGCTGTTTTTT.

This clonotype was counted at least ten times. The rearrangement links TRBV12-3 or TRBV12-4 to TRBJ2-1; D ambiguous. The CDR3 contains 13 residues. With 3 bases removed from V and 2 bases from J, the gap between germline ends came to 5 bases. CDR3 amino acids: CASSLVPYNEQFF. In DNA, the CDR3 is TGTGCCAGCAGTTTGGTCCCCTACAATGAGCAGTTCTTC.

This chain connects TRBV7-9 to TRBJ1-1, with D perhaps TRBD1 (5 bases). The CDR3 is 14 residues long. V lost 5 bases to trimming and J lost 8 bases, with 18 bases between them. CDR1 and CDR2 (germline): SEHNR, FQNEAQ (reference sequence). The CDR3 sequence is CASSPRDPSKEAFF. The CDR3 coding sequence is TGTGCCAGCAGCCCCCGGGACCCCTCGAAAGAAGCTTTCTTT.

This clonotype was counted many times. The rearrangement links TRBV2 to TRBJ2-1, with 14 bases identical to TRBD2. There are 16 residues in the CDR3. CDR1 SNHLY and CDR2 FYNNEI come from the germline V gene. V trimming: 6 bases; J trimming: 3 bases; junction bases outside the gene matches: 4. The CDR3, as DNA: TGTGCCAGCAGGGGGACTAGCGGGGGCCTCTACAATGAGCAGTTCTTC. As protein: CASRGTSGGLYNEQFF.

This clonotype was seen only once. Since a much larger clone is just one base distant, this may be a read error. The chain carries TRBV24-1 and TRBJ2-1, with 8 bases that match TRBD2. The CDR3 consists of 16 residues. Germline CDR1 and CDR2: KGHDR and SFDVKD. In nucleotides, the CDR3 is TGTGCCATCAGTGATTTTGGAGCGGGAGCCATAAATGAGCAGTTCTTC. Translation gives CAISDFGAGAINEQFF.

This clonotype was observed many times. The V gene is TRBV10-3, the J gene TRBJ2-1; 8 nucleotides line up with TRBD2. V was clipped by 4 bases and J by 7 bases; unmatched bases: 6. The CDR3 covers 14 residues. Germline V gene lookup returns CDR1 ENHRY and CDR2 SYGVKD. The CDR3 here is CAISASGSGNEQFF. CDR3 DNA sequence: TGTGCCATCAGTGCGAGCGGGAGTGGTAATGAGCAGTTCTTC.

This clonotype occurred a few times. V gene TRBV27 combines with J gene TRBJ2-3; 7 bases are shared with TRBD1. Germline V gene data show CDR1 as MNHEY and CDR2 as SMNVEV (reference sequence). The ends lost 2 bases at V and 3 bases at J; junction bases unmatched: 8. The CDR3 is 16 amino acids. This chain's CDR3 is CASSLIRLQGTDTQYF. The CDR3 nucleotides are TGTGCCAGCAGTTTAATTAGGTTACAGGGGACAGATACGCAGTATTTT.

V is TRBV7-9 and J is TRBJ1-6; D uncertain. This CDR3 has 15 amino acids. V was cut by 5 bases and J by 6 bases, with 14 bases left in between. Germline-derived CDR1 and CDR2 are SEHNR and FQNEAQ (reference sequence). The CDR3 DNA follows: TGTGCCAGCAGCGTTACCCCCCTCCCTAATTCACCCCTCCACTTT. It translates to CASSVTPLPNSPLHF.

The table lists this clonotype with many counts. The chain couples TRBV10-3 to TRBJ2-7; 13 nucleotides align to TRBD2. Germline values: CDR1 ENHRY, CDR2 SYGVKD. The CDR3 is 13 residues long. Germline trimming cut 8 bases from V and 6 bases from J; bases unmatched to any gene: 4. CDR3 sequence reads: CAIGLAGETEQYF. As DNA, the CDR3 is TGTGCCATCGGACTAGCGGGGGAAACCGAGCAGTACTTC.

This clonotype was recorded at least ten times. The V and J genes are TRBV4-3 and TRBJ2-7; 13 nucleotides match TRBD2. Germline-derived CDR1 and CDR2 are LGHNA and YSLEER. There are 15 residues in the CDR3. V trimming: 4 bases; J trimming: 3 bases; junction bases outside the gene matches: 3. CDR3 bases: TGCGCCAGCAGCCCGGGACTAGCGGGATTCTACGAGCAGTACTTC. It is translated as CASSPGLAGFYEQYF.

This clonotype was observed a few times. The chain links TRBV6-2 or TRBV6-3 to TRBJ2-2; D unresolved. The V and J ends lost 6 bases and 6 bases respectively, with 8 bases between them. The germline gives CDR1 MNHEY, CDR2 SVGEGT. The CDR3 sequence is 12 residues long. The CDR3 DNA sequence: TGTGCCAGCAGCCAAATCCCCGGGGAGCTGTTTTTT. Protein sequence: CASSQIPGELFF.

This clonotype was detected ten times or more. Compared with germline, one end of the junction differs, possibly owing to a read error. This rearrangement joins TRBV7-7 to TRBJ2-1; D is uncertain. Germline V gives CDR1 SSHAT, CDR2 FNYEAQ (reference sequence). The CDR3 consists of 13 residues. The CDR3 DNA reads TGTGCTAGCAGCTTTGGGATTTACAATGAGCAGTTCTTC. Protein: CASSFGIYNEQFF. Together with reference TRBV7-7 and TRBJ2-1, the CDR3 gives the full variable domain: GAGVSQSPRYKVTKRGQDVTLRCDPISSHATLYWYQQALGQGPEFLTYFNYEAQPDKSGLPSDRFSAERPEGSISTLTIQRTEQRDSAMYRCASSFGIYNEQFFGPGTRLTVL.

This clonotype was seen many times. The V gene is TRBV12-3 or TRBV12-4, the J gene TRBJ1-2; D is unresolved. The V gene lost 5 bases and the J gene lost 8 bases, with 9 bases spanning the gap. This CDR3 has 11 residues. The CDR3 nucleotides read TGTGCCAGCAGTCCCTCGACCGGCTACACCTTC. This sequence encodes CASSPSTGYTF.

CDR3 in DNA: TGTGCCAGCAGCCCCCCGCGGGGGTGGGGACTAGCGCTACACTACGAGCAGTACTTC. Translation gives CASSPPRGWGLALHYEQYF. V and J are TRBV11-2 and TRBJ2-7; 10 nucleotides match TRBD2. The CDR3 runs to 19 residues. The germline V gene encodes CDR1 SGHAT and CDR2 FQNNGV. The junction had 19 bases not matched to a gene; V was cut back by 5 bases and J by 3 bases.

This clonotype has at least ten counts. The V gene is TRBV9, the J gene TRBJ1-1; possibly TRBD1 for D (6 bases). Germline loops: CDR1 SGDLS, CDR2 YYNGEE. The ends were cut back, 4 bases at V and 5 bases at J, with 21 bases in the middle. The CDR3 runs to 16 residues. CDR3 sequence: CASSPPGRGRRTEAFF. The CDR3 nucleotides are TGTGCCAGCAGCCCCCCTGGGCGGGGGCGGAGGACTGAAGCTTTCTTT.

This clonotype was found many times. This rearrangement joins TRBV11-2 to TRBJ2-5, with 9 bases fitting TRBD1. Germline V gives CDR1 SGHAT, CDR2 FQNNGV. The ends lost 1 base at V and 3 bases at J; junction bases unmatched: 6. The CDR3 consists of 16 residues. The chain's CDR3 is CASSLGRRDREETQYF. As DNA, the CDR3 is TGTGCCAGCAGCTTAGGACGCCGGGACAGGGAAGAGACCCAGTACTTC.

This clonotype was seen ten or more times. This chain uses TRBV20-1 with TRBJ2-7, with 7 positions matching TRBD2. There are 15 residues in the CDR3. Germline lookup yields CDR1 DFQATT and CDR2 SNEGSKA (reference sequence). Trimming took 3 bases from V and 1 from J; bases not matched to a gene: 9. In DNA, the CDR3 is TGCAGTGCTAGCCGCGTACTAGCGAGATCCTACGAGCAGTACTTC. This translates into CSASRVLARSYEQYF.

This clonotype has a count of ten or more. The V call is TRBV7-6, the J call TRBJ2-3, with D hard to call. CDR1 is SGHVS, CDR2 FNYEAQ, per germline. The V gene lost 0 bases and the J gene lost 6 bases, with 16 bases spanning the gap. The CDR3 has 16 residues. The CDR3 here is CASSLAVDPKGDTQYF. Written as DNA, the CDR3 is TGTGCCAGCAGCTTAGCGGTGGACCCTAAGGGTGATACGCAGTATTTT.

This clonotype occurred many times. The CDR3 spells CASSVSPRRAAYNEQFF. The CDR3 DNA follows: TGTGCCAGCAGCGTATCCCCTCGGAGGGCCGCCTACAATGAGCAGTTCTTC. V gene TRBV9 combines with J gene TRBJ2-1, with D perhaps TRBD2 (6 bases). In germline, CDR1 is SGDLS, CDR2 YYNGEE. The CDR3 consists of 17 residues. The V gene lost 1 base and the J gene lost 2 bases, with 16 bases spanning the gap.

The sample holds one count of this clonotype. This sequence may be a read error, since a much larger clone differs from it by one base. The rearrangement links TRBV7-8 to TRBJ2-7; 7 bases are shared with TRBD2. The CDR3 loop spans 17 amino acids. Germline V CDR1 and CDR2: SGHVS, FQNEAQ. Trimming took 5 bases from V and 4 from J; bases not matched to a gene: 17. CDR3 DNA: TGTGCCAGCAGCCCGGGACTTCCGGGACTAACGTATTACGAGCAGTACTTC. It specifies CASSPGLPGLTYYEQYF.

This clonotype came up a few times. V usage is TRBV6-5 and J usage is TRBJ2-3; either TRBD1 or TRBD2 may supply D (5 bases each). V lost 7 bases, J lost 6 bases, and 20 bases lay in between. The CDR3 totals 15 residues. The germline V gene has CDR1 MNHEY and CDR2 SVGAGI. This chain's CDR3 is CASTSGTEILDTQYF. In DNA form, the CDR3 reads TGTGCCAGCACTTCCGGGACGGAGATTTTGGATACGCAGTATTTT.

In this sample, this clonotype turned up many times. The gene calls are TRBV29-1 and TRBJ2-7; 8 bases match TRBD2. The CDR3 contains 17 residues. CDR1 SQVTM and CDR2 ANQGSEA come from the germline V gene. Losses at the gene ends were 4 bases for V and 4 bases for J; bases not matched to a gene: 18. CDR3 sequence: CSVGGRGTSPSHYEQYF. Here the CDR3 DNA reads TGCAGCGTTGGCGGCCGAGGGACTAGTCCTTCTCATTACGAGCAGTACTTC.

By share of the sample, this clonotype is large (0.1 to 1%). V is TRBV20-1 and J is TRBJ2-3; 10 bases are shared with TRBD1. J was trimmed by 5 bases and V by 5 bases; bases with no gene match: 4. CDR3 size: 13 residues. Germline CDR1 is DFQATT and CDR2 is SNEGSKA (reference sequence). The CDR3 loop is CSALGQGRDTQYF. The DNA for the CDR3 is TGCAGTGCTCTGGGACAGGGGAGAGATACGCAGTATTTT.